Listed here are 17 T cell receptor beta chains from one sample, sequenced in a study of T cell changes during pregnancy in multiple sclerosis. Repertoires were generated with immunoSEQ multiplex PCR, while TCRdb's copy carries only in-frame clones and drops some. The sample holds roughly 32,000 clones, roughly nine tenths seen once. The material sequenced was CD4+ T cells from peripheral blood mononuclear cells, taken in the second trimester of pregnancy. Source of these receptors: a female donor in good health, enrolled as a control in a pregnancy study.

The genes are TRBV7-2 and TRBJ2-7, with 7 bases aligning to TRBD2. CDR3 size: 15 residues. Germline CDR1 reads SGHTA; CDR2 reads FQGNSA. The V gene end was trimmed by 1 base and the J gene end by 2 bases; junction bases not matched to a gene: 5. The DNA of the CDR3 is TGTGCCAGCAGCTTAGGGGCTAGCGGAACCTACGAGCAGTACTTC. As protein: CASSLGASGTYEQYF. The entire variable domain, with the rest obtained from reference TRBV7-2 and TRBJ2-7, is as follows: GAGVSQSPSNKVTEKGKDVELRCDPISGHTALYWYRQSLGQGLEFLIYFQGNSAPDKSGLPSDRFSAERTGGSVSTLTIQRTQQEDSAVYLCASSLGASGTYEQYFGPGTRLTVT.

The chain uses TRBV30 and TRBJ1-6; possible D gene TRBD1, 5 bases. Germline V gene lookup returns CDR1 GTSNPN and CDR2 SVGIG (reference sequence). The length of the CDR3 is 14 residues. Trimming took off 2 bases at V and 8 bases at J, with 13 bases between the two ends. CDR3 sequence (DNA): TGTGCCTGGAGTAATCAGGGCGGCTATTCACCCCTCCACTTT. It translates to CAWSNQGGYSPLHF.

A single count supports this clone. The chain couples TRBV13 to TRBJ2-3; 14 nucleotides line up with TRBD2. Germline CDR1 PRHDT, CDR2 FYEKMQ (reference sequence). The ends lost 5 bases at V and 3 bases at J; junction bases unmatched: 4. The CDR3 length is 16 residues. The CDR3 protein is CASSRRTSGRTDTQYF. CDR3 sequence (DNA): TGTGCCAGCAGCAGACGGACTAGCGGGAGGACAGATACGCAGTATTTT. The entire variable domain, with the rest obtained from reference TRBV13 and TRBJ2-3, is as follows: AAGVIQSPRHLIKEKRETATLKCYPIPRHDTVYWYQQGPGQDPQFLISFYEKMQSDKGSIPDRFSAQQFSDYHSELNMSSLELGDSALYFCASSRRTSGRTDTQYFGPGTRLTVL.

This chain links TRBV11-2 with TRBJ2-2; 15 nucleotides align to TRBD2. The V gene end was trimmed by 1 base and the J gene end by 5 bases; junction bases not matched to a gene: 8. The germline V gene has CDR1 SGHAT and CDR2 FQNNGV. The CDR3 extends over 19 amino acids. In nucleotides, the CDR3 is TGTGCCAGCAGCTTAGGAACCGGGACTAGCGGGGGGAGGACCGGGGAGCTGTTTTTT. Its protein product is CASSLGTGTSGGRTGELFF.

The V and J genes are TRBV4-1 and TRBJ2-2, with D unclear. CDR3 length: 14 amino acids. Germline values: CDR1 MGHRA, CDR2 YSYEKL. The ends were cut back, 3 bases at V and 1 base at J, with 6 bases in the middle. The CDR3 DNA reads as TGCGCCAGCAGCCAGGGCAGGAACACCGGGGAGCTGTTTTTT. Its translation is CASSQGRNTGELFF.

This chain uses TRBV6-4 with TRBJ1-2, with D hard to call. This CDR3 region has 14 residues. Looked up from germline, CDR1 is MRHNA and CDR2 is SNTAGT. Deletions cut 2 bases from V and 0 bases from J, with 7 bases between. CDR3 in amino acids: CASSDPPANYGYTF. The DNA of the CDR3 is TGTGCCAGCAGTGACCCCCCAGCTAACTATGGCTACACCTTC.

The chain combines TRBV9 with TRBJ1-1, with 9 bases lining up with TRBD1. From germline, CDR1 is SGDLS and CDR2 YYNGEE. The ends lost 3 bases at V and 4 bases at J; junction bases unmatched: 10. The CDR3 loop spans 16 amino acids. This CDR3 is CASSDFTGGVSTEAFF. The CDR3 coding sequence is TGTGCCAGCAGCGATTTCACAGGGGGCGTAAGCACTGAAGCTTTCTTT. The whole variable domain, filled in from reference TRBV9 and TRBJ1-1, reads DSGVTQTPKHLITATGQRVTLRCSPRSGDLSVYWYQQSLDQGLQFLIQYYNGEERAKGNILERFSAQQFPDLHSELNLSSLELGDSALYFCASSDFTGGVSTEAFFGQGTRLTVV.

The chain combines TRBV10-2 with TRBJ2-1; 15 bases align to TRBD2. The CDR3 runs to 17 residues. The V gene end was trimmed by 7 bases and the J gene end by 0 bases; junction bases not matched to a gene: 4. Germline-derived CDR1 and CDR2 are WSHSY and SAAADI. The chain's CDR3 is CASKGLAGGFSYNEQFF. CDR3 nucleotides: TGCGCCAGCAAGGGACTAGCGGGGGGTTTCTCCTACAATGAGCAGTTCTTC.

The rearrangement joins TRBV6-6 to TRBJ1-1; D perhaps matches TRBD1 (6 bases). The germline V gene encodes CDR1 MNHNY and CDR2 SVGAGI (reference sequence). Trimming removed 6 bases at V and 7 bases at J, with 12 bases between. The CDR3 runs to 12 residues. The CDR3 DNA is TGTGCCAGCAGCCGAGGACAGTTTGAAGCTTTCTTT. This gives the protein CASSRGQFEAFF.

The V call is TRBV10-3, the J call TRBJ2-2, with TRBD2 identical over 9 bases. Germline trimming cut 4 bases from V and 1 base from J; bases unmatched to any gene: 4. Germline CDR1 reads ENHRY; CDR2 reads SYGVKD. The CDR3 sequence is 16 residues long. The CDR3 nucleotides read TGTGCCATCAGTGGGGGCGGGGGGGTGAACACCGGGGAGCTGTTTTTT. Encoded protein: CAISGGGGVNTGELFF.

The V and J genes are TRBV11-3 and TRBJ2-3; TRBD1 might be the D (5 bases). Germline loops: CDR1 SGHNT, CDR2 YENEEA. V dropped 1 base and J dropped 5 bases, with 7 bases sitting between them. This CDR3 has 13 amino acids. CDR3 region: CASSLGGKDTQYF. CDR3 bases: TGTGCCAGCAGCTTAGGGGGCAAAGATACGCAGTATTTT.

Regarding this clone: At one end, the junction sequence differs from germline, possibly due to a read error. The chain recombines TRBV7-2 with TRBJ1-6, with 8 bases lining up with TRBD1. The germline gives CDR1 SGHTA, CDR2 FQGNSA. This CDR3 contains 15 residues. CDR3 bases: TGTGCCAGCGGCTTAGGGCAGGGGGCTAATTCACCCCTCCACTTT. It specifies CASGLGQGANSPLHF.

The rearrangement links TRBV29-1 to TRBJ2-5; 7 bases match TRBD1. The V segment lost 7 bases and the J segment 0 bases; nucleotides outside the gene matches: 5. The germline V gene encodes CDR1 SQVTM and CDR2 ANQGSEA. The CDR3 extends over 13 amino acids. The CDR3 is CSAGQSYQETQYF. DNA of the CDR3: TGCAGCGCGGGACAGTCATACCAAGAGACCCAGTACTTC.

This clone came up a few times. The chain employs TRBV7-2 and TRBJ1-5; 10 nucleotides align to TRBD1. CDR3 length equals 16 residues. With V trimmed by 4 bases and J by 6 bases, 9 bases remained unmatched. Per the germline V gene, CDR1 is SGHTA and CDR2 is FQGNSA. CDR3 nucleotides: TGTGCCAGCAGCTCCTCCGGGGGGACAGGGGCTCAGCCCCAGCATTTT. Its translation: CASSSSGGTGAQPQHF.

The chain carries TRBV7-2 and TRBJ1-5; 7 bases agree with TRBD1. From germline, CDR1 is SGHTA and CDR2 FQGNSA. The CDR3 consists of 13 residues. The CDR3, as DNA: TGTGCTGCCGGGACAGAAGCAGGTCAGCCCCAGCATTTT. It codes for CAAGTEAGQPQHF.

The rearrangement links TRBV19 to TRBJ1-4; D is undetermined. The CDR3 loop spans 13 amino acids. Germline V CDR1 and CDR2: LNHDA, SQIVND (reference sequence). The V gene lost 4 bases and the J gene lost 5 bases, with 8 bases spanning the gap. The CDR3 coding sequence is TGTGCCAGTAGTAGCGGGCTCAATGAAAAACTGTTTTTT. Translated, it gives CASSSGLNEKLFF.

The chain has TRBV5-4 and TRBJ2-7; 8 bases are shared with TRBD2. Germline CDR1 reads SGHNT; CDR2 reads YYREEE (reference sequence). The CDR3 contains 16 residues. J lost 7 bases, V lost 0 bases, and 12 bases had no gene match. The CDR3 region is CASSLVFGGASREQYF. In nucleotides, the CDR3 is TGTGCCAGCAGCTTGGTCTTCGGGGGGGCCTCCCGAGAGCAGTACTTC.